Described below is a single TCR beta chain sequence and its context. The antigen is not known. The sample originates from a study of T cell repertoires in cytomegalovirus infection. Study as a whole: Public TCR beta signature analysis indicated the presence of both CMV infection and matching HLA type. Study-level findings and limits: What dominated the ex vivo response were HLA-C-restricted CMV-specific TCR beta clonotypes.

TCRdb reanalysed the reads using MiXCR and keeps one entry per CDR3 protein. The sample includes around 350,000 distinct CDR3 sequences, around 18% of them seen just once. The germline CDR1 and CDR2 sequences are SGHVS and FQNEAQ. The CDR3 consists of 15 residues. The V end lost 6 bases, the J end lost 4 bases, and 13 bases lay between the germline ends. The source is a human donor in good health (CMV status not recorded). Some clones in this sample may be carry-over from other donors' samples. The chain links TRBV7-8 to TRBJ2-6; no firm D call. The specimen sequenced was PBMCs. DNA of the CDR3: TGTGCCAGCAGTGCTTTGGGTTCAGGGGCCAACGTCCTGACTTTC. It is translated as CASSALGSGANVLTF.